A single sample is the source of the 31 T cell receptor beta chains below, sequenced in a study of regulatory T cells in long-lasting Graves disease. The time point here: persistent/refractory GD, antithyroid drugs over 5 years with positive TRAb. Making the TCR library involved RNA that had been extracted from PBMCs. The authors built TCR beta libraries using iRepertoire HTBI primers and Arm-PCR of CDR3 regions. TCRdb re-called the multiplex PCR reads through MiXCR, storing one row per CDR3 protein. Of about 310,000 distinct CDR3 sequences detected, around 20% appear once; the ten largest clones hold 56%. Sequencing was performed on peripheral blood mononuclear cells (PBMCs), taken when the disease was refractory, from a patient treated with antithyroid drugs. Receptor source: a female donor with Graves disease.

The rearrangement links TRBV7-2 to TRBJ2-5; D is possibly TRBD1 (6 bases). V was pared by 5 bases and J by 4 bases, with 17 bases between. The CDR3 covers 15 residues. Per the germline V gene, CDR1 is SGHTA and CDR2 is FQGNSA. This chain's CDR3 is CASSQSPGHRETQYF. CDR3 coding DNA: TGTGCCAGCAGCCAAAGCCCGGGACACCGAGAGACCCAGTACTTC.

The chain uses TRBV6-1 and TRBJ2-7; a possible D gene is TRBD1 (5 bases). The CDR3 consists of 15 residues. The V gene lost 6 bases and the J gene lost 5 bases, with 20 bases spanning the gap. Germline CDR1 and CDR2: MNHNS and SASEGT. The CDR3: CASRSQWVQGDEQYF. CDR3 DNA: TGTGCCAGCAGGAGCCAATGGGTCCAGGGCGACGAGCAGTACTTC.

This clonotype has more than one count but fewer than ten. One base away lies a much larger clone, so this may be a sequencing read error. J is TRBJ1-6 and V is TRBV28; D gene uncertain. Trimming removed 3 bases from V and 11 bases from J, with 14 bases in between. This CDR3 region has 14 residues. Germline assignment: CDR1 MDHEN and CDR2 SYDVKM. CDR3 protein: CASSFPVLGAPLHF. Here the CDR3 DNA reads TGTGCCAGCAGTTTCCCGGTACTAGGTGCACCCCTCCACTTT.

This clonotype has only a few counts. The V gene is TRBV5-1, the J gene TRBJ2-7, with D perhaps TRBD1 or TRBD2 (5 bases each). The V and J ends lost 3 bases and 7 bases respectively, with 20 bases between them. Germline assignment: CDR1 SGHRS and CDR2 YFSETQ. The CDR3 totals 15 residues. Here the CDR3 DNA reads TGCGCCAGCAGCTCGTCCCGTGGGACGGTCCGGGAGCAGTACTTC. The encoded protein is CASSSSRGTVREQYF. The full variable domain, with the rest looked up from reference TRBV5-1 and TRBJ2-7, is KAGVTQTPRYLIKTRGQQVTLSCSPISGHRSVSWYQQTPGQGLQFLFEYFSETQRNKGNFPGRFSGRQFSNSRSEMNVSTLELGDSALYLCASSSSRGTVREQYFGPGTRLTVT.

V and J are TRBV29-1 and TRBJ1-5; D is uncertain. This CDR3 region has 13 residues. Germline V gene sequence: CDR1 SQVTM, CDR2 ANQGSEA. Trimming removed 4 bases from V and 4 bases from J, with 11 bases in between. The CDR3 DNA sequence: TGCAGCGTTGTAATGGCAGCGAATCAGCCCCAGCATTTT. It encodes CSVVMAANQPQHF.

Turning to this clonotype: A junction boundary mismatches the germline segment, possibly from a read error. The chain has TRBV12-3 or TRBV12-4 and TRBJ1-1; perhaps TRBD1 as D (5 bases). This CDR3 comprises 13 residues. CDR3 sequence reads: CASSPGWGTEALF. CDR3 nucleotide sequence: TGTGCCAGCAGCCCAGGGTGGGGAACTGAAGCTCTCTTT.

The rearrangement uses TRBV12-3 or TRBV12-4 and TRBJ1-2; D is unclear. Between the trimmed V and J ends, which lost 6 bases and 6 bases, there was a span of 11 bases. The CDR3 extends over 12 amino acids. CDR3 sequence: CASSPDTNGYTF. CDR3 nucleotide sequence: TGTGCCAGCAGCCCCGATACTAATGGCTACACCTTC.

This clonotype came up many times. The DNA of the CDR3 is TGTGCCAGCAGTTCACTAGCGGGAGGAAACGAGCAGTACTTC. Translation gives CASSSLAGGNEQYF. The chain recombines TRBV28 with TRBJ2-7; 12 positions agree with TRBD2. CDR1 MDHEN and CDR2 SYDVKM come from the germline V gene. The CDR3 has 14 residues. The V gene end was trimmed by 4 bases and the J gene end by 5 bases; junction bases not matched to a gene: 3. Complete variable domain (other parts from reference TRBV28 and TRBJ2-7): DVKVTQSSRYLVKRTGEKVFLECVQDMDHENMFWYRQDPGLGLRLIYFSYDVKMKEKGDIPEGYSVSREKKERFSLILESASTNQTSMYLCASSSLAGGNEQYFGPGTRLTVT.

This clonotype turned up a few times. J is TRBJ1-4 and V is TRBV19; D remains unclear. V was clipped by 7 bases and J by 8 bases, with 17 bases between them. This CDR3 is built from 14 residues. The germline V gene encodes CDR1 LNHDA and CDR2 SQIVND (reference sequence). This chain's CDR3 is CASTPPGMEEKLFF. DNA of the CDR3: TGTGCCAGTACCCCCCCGGGGATGGAGGAAAAACTGTTTTTT.

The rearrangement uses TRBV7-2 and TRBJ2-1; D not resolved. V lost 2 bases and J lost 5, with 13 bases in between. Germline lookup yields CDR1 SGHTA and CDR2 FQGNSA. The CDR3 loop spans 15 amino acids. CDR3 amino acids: CASSLLGQPNNEQFF. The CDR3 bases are TGTGCCAGCAGCTTACTCGGCCAGCCAAACAATGAGCAGTTCTTC.

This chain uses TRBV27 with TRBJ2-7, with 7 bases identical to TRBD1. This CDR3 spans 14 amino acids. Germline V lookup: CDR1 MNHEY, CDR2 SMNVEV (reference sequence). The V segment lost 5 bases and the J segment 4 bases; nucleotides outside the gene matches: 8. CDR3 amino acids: CASSQTPQGYEQYF. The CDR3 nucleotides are TGTGCCAGCAGTCAGACCCCACAGGGGTACGAGCAGTACTTC.

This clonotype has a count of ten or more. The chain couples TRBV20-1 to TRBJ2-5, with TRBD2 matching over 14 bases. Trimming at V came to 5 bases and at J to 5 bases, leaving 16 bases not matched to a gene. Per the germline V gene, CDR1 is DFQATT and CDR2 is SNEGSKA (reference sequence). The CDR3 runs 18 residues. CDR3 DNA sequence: TGCAGTGCTGGGCCCCCGGGACTAGCGGGAGCCCTGGGGGAGACCCAGTACTTC. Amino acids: CSAGPPGLAGALGETQYF.

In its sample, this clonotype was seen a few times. This CDR3 is CASSLESGINEQFF. CDR3 bases: TGTGCCAGCAGCTTAGAAAGCGGGATCAATGAGCAGTTCTTC. The chain joins TRBV11-2 to TRBJ2-1, with TRBD2 matching over 7 bases. This CDR3 contains 14 residues. From germline, CDR1 is SGHAT and CDR2 FQNNGV. With 0 bases clipped from V and 6 bases from J, the junction kept 2 bases outside the gene matches. Complete variable domain (other parts from reference TRBV11-2 and TRBJ2-1): EAGVAQSPRYKIIEKRQSVAFWCNPISGHATLYWYQQILGQGPKLLIQFQNNGVVDDSQLPKDRFSAERLKGVDSTLKIQPAKLEDSAVYLCASSLESGINEQFFGPGTRLTVL.

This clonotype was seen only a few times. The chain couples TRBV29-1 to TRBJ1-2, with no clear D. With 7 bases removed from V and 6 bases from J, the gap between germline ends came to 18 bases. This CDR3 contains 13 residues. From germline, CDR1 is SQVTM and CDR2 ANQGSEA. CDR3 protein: CSAREWQPDGYTF. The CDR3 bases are TGCAGCGCCAGAGAGTGGCAGCCCGATGGCTACACCTTC.

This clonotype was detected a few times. The DNA of the CDR3 is TGTGCCAGCAGCCAAGGTCACGCAGGAGCCTCTGGGGCCAACGTCCTGACTTTC. As protein: CASSQGHAGASGANVLTF. This sequence joins TRBV3-1 and TRBJ2-6, with unresolved D. This CDR3 has 18 residues. With 1 base removed from V and 0 bases from J, the gap between germline ends came to 13 bases. Germline V gene lookup returns CDR1 LGHDT and CDR2 YNNKEL (reference sequence).

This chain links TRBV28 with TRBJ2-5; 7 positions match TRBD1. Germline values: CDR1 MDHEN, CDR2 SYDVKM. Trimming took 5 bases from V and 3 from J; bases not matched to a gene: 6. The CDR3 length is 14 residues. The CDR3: CASSTGQLEETQYF. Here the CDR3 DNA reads TGTGCCAGCAGTACGGGACAGCTTGAAGAGACCCAGTACTTC.

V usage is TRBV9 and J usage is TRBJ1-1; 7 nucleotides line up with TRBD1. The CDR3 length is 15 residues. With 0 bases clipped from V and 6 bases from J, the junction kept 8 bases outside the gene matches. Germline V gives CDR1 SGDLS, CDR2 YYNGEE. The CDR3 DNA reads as TGTGCCAGCAGCGTAGGAGCCGGGACAGATTCTGAAGCTTTCTTT. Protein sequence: CASSVGAGTDSEAFF.

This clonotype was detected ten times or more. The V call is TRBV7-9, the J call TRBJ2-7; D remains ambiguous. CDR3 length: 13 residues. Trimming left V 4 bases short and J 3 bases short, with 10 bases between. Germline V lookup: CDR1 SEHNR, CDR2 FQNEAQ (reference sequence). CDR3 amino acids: CASSSSDDYEQYF. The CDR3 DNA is TGTGCCAGCAGCTCTTCGGACGACTACGAGCAGTACTTC.

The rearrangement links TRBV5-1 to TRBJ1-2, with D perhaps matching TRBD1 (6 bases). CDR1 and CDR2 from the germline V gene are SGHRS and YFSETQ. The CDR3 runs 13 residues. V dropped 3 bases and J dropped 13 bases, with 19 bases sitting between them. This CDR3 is CASSSSGGGSGTF. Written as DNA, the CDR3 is TGCGCCAGCAGCTCGTCCGGGGGGGGCTCCGGCACCTTC.

CDR3 sequence: CASSQGTGGAEAFF. Here the CDR3 DNA reads TGCGCCAGCAGCCAAGGGACAGGGGGAGCTGAAGCTTTCTTT. V gene TRBV4-3 combines with J gene TRBJ1-1, with 10 nucleotides matching TRBD1. The CDR3 runs 14 residues. Unmatched junction bases numbered 2, after V lost 1 base and J lost 6 bases. Germline V gives CDR1 LGHNA, CDR2 YSLEER.

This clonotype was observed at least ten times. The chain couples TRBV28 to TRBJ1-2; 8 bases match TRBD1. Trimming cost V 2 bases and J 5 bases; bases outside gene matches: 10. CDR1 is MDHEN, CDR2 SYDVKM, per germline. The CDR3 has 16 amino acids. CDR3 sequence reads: CASSLRGADRVYGYTF. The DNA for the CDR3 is TGTGCCAGCAGTTTAAGGGGAGCGGACAGGGTGTATGGCTACACCTTC.

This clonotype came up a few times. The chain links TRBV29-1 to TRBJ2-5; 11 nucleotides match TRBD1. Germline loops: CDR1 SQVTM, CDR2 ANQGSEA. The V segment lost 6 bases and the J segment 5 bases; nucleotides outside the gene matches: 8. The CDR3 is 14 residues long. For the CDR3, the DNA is TGCAGCGTGGCGGGGGACAGGGGGGACGAGACCCAGTACTTC. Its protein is CSVAGDRGDETQYF.

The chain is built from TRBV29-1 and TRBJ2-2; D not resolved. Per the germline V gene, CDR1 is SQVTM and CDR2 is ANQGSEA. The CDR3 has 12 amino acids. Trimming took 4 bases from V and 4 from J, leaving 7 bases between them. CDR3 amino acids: CSVGHPTGELFF. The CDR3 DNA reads TGCAGCGTTGGTCACCCCACCGGGGAGCTGTTTTTT.

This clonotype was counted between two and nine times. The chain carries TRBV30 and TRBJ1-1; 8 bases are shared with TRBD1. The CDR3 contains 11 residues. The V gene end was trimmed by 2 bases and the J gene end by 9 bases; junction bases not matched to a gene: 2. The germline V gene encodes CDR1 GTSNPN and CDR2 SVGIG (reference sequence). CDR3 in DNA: TGTGCCTGGAGTTCAGGGGGCAAAGCTTTCTTT. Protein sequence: CAWSSGGKAFF.

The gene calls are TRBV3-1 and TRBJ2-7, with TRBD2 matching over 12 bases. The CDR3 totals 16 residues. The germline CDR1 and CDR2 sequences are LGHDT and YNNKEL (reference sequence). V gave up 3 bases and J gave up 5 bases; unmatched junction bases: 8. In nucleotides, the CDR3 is TGTGCCAGCAGCCATGATCGACTAGCGGGAGTCAACGAGCAGTACTTC. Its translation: CASSHDRLAGVNEQYF.

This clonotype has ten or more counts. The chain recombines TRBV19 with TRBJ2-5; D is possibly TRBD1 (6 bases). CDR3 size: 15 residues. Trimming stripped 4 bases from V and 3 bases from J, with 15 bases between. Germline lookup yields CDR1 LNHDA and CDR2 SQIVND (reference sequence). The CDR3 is CASSRVGQHKETQYF. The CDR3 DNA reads TGTGCCAGTAGTAGGGTTGGACAGCATAAAGAGACCCAGTACTTC.

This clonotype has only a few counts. CDR3 protein: CASSRAYRERDTQYF. The CDR3 DNA sequence: TGTGCCAGCAGCCGGGCTTATCGGGAGAGGGATACGCAGTATTTT. This chain joins TRBV7-2 and TRBJ2-3; a possible D gene is TRBD2 (6 bases). V was trimmed by 5 bases and J by 6 bases, leaving 18 bases between them. The CDR3 runs 15 residues. Germline V lookup: CDR1 SGHTA, CDR2 FQGNSA.

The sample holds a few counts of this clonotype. Here the CDR3 reads CAGGQGPYEQYF. In DNA form, the CDR3 reads TGTGCCGGGGGACAGGGCCCCTACGAGCAGTACTTC. The V call is TRBV27, the J call TRBJ2-7, with 9 nucleotides matching TRBD1. The CDR3 runs to 12 residues. With 11 bases clipped from V and 2 bases from J, the junction kept 4 bases outside the gene matches. The V gene's germline CDR1 is MNHEY and CDR2 SMNVEV (reference sequence).

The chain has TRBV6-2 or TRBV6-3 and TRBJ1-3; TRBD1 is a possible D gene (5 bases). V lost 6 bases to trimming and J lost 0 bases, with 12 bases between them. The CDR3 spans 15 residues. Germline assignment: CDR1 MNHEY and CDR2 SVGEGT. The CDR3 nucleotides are TGTGCCAGCAGGGAGCCGGGACTCTCTGGAAACACCATATATTTT. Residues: CASREPGLSGNTIYF.

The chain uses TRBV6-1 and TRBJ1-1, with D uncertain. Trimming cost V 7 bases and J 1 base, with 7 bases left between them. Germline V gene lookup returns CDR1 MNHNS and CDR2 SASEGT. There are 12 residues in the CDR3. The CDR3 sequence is CASKPRNTEAFF. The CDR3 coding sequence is TGTGCCAGCAAGCCCAGGAACACTGAAGCTTTCTTT.

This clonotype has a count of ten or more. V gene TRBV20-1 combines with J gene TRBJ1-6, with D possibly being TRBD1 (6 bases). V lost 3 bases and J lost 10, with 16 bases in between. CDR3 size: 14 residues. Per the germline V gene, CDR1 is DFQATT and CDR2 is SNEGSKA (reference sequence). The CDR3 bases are TGCAGTGCTAGTTTCTACGGGGGCATATCACCCCTCCACTTT. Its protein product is CSASFYGGISPLHF.